These T cell receptor beta chains were read from a single sample in a study of cytomegalovirus exposure and HLA in healthy donors. Sequencing was performed with immunoSEQ multiplex PCR; in TCRdb, only in-frame clones are kept and a portion is missing. The sample yields 160,000 or so clones, approximately 80% seen once. Sequenced input: PBMCs. These receptors were obtained from a man under 40 in good health and CMV-seronegative. Each CDR3 is given with its conserved first and last residue. D genes are given only for firm matches. Clone size is stated in some rows and not others, as once, few, many or a class when expanded.

v_gene: TRBV6-5; d_gene: TRBD1; j_gene: TRBJ1-1; abundance: few; CDR3aa: CASSPDRANTEAFF; CDR3nt: TGTGCCAGCAGCCCCGACAGGGCGAACACTGAAGCTTTCTTT
v_gene: TRBV12-5; d_gene: TRBD2; j_gene: TRBJ2-1; abundance: -; CDR3aa: CASGLPRGLAAYNEQFF; CDR3nt: TGTGCTAGTGGTTTGCCCCGAGGACTAGCGGCCTACAATGAGCAGTTCTTC
v_gene: TRBV10-1; d_gene: TRBD2; j_gene: TRBJ2-1; abundance: -; CDR3aa: CASSGTSGRPTRGEQFF; CDR3nt: TGCGCCAGCAGTGGGACTAGCGGGAGACCTACCAGGGGTGAGCAGTTCTTC
v_gene: TRBV7-8; d_gene: TRBD1; j_gene: TRBJ2-3; abundance: -; CDR3aa: CASSLRTGETDTQYF; CDR3nt: TGTGCCAGCAGCTTAAGGACAGGGGAGACAGATACGCAGTATTTT
v_gene: TRBV6-5; d_gene: TRBD1; j_gene: TRBJ1-4; abundance: few; CDR3aa: CASSYSGTGVGEKLFF; CDR3nt: TGTGCCAGCAGTTATTCCGGGACAGGCGTAGGGGAAAAACTGTTTTTT
v_gene: TRBV28; d_gene: -; j_gene: TRBJ1-2; abundance: -; CDR3aa: CATSTEYNYGYTF; CDR3nt: TGTGCCACCTCGACAGAGTATAACTATGGCTACACCTTC
v_gene: TRBV28; d_gene: TRBD1; j_gene: TRBJ2-7; abundance: -; CDR3aa: CASSLSGQGAGEQYF; CDR3nt: TGTGCCAGCAGTTTGTCCGGACAGGGGGCGGGGGAGCAGTACTTC
v_gene: TRBV2; d_gene: -; j_gene: TRBJ1-5; abundance: -; CDR3aa: CASSATTGRGQHF; CDR3nt: TGTGCCAGCAGCGCCACCACAGGGAGGGGCCAGCATTTT
v_gene: TRBV2; d_gene: TRBD1; j_gene: TRBJ2-1; abundance: -; CDR3aa: CASSPQGQGNNEQFF; CDR3nt: TGTGCCAGCAGTCCCCAGGGACAGGGGAACAATGAGCAGTTCTTC
v_gene: TRBV10-2; d_gene: TRBD1; j_gene: TRBJ2-7; abundance: few; CDR3aa: CASNTGTATYEQYF; CDR3nt: TGCGCCAGCAACACCGGGACAGCGACCTACGAGCAGTACTTC
v_gene: TRBV9; d_gene: -; j_gene: TRBJ1-1; abundance: -; CDR3aa: CASSVAQVNTEAFF; CDR3nt: TGTGCCAGCAGCGTAGCTCAGGTGAACACTGAAGCTTTCTTT
v_gene: TRBV5-1; d_gene: TRBD2; j_gene: TRBJ2-7; abundance: -; CDR3aa: CASSPTTSGSAYEQYF; CDR3nt: TGCGCCAGCAGCCCAACGACTAGCGGGAGTGCATACGAGCAGTACTTC
v_gene: TRBV19; d_gene: TRBD2; j_gene: TRBJ2-4; abundance: -; CDR3aa: CASSMGASGRAGYVAKNIQYF; CDR3nt: TGTGCCAGTAGTATGGGGGCTAGCGGGAGGGCCGGGTATGTAGCCAAAAACATTCAGTACTTC
v_gene: TRBV5-5; d_gene: -; j_gene: TRBJ1-5; abundance: -; CDR3aa: CASSLGGFSNQPQHF; CDR3nt: TGTGCCAGCAGCTTAGGAGGGTTTAGCAATCAGCCCCAGCATTTT
v_gene: TRBV6-4; d_gene: TRBD2; j_gene: TRBJ2-3; abundance: -; CDR3aa: CASSDSPLAGGATDTQYF; CDR3nt: TGTGCCAGCAGTGACTCACCACTAGCGGGGGGAGCCACAGATACGCAGTATTTT
v_gene: TRBV7-3; d_gene: TRBD2; j_gene: TRBJ2-3; abundance: few; CDR3aa: CASSLTSGESDTQYF; CDR3nt: TGTGCCAGCAGCCTGACTAGCGGGGAATCAGATACGCAGTATTTT
v_gene: TRBV18; d_gene: -; j_gene: TRBJ2-3; abundance: -; CDR3aa: CASSPGPQRTDTQYF; CDR3nt: TGTGCCAGCTCACCGGGGCCGCAACGCACAGATACGCAGTATTTT
v_gene: TRBV11-2; d_gene: TRBD1; j_gene: TRBJ1-5; abundance: -; CDR3aa: CASSLAAGQGRQPQHF; CDR3nt: TGTGCCAGCAGCTTGGCCGCGGGACAGGGTCGTCAGCCCCAGCATTTT
v_gene: TRBV7-3; d_gene: -; j_gene: TRBJ1-2; abundance: -; CDR3aa: CASSPTGSSGYTF; CDR3nt: TGTGCCAGCAGCCCCACAGGGTCAAGTGGCTACACCTTC
v_gene: TRBV19; d_gene: -; j_gene: TRBJ1-4; abundance: once; CDR3aa: CASGLVGLGSGEGEKLFF; CDR3nt: TGTGCCAGCGGGCTTGTGGGCCTCGGGTCGGGTGAGGGCGAAAAACTGTTTTTT
v_gene: TRBV5-8; d_gene: TRBD1; j_gene: TRBJ1-6; abundance: -; CDR3aa: CASSPGGRTGLNSPLHF; CDR3nt: TGTGCCAGCAGCCCTGGAGGCCGGACAGGGCTCAATTCACCCCTCCACTTT
v_gene: TRBV6-6; d_gene: -; j_gene: TRBJ1-5; abundance: -; CDR3aa: CASNLGADYSNQPQHF; CDR3nt: TGTGCCAGCAACCTAGGGGCAGATTATAGCAATCAGCCCCAGCATTTT
v_gene: TRBV19; d_gene: -; j_gene: TRBJ1-2; abundance: -; CDR3aa: CASSGGRNNYGYTF; CDR3nt: TGTGCCAGTAGTGGGGGCAGAAATAACTATGGCTACACCTTC
v_gene: TRBV7-2; d_gene: -; j_gene: TRBJ2-2; abundance: -; CDR3aa: CASSPYHGLGAVGELFF; CDR3nt: TGTGCCAGCAGCCCATACCACGGGTTGGGGGCGGTCGGGGAGCTGTTTTTT
v_gene: TRBV5-6; d_gene: TRBD1; j_gene: TRBJ1-1; abundance: -; CDR3aa: CASSGGTGPPEAFF; CDR3nt: TGTGCCAGCAGCGGCGGGACAGGGCCCCCTGAAGCTTTCTTT
v_gene: TRBV4-2; d_gene: -; j_gene: TRBJ1-5; abundance: -; CDR3aa: CASSQEQGMYQPQHF; CDR3nt: TGTGCCAGCAGCCAAGAACAGGGAATGTATCAGCCCCAGCATTTT
v_gene: TRBV6-5; d_gene: -; j_gene: TRBJ1-1; abundance: -; CDR3aa: CASSSPRENTEAFF; CDR3nt: TGTGCCAGCAGTTCCCCTCGGGAGAACACTGAAGCTTTCTTT
v_gene: TRBV2; d_gene: -; j_gene: TRBJ1-3; abundance: few; CDR3aa: CASRGRGRNTIYF; CDR3nt: TGTGCCAGCAGGGGGCGGGGTAGAAACACCATATATTTT
v_gene: TRBV5-5; d_gene: TRBD1; j_gene: TRBJ2-7; abundance: -; CDR3aa: CASSLDRVPSEQYF; CDR3nt: TGTGCCAGCAGCTTAGACAGGGTACCTTCCGAGCAGTACTTC
v_gene: TRBV19; d_gene: -; j_gene: TRBJ1-2; abundance: -; CDR3aa: CASSIDGGNYGYTF; CDR3nt: TGTGCCAGTAGTATCGACGGGGGAAACTATGGCTACACCTTC
v_gene: TRBV5-1; d_gene: -; j_gene: TRBJ2-7; abundance: -; CDR3aa: CASTQGTTYEQYF; CDR3nt: TGCGCCAGCACGCAGGGCACGACCTACGAGCAGTACTTC
v_gene: TRBV4-2; d_gene: -; j_gene: TRBJ2-7; abundance: -; CDR3aa: CASSQDPPGSGSYEQYF; CDR3nt: TGTGCCAGCAGCCAAGATCCCCCGGGGTCAGGCTCCTACGAGCAGTACTTC
v_gene: TRBV5-1; d_gene: -; j_gene: TRBJ1-6; abundance: -; CDR3aa: CASSLDPGIGDSPLHF; CDR3nt: TGCGCCAGCAGCTTGGATCCGGGAATCGGTGATTCACCCCTCCACTTT
v_gene: TRBV15; d_gene: -; j_gene: TRBJ2-1; abundance: few; CDR3aa: CATSRDRQLQFF; CDR3nt: TGTGCCACCAGCAGAGACCGTCAGTTGCAGTTCTTC
v_gene: TRBV27; d_gene: -; j_gene: TRBJ1-2; abundance: -; CDR3aa: CASRPMGGTNYGYTF; CDR3nt: TGTGCCAGTCGTCCTATGGGGGGTACTAACTATGGCTACACCTTC
v_gene: TRBV4-2; d_gene: TRBD1; j_gene: TRBJ1-5; abundance: -; CDR3aa: CASSQGTGEYQPQHF; CDR3nt: TGTGCCAGCAGCCAAGGCACAGGGGAATATCAGCCCCAGCATTTT
v_gene: TRBV5-1; d_gene: -; j_gene: TRBJ2-5; abundance: -; CDR3aa: CASSLGGVGETQYF; CDR3nt: TGCGCCAGCAGCTTGGGGGGGGTAGGAGAGACCCAGTACTTC
v_gene: TRBV19; d_gene: -; j_gene: TRBJ2-3; abundance: -; CDR3aa: CASSSPGDTDTQYF; CDR3nt: TGTGCCAGTAGTTCCCCGGGAGATACAGATACGCAGTATTTT
v_gene: TRBV7-3; d_gene: -; j_gene: TRBJ2-7; abundance: -; CDR3aa: CASSFRAGDYEQYF; CDR3nt: TGTGCCAGCAGCTTTAGGGCCGGGGACTACGAGCAGTACTTC
v_gene: TRBV7-9; d_gene: TRBD1; j_gene: TRBJ1-1; abundance: -; CDR3aa: CSSSLEGTGIGFF; CDR3nt: TGTTCCAGCAGCTTAGAAGGGACAGGGATAGGTTTCTTT
v_gene: TRBV6-6; d_gene: -; j_gene: TRBJ2-1; abundance: -; CDR3aa: CASNLNEQFF; CDR3nt: TGTGCCAGCAACCTAAATGAGCAGTTCTTC
v_gene: TRBV10-1; d_gene: -; j_gene: TRBJ2-3; abundance: -; CDR3aa: CASSDPTDGTQYF; CDR3nt: TGCGCCAGCAGTGACCCGACCGACGGGACGCAGTATTTT
v_gene: TRBV10-3; d_gene: -; j_gene: TRBJ1-2; abundance: -; CDR3aa: CAISPDSNYGYTF; CDR3nt: TGTGCCATCAGTCCCGACAGCAACTATGGCTACACCTTC
v_gene: TRBV6-5; d_gene: TRBD1; j_gene: TRBJ1-1; abundance: once; CDR3aa: CASSITGGANTEAFF; CDR3nt: TGTGCCAGCAGCATTACAGGGGGCGCGAACACTGAAGCTTTCTTT
v_gene: TRBV4-1; d_gene: TRBD1; j_gene: TRBJ2-1; abundance: -; CDR3aa: CASSQGWSGTVDEQFF; CDR3nt: TGCGCCAGCAGCCAAGGTTGGTCCGGGACAGTGGATGAGCAGTTCTTC
v_gene: TRBV5-5; d_gene: -; j_gene: TRBJ2-7; abundance: -; CDR3aa: CASSLAGISYEQYF; CDR3nt: TGTGCCAGCAGCTTGGCGGGGATCTCCTACGAGCAGTACTTC
v_gene: TRBV4-1; d_gene: -; j_gene: TRBJ2-7; abundance: -; CDR3aa: CASSQVNYEQYF; CDR3nt: TGCGCCAGCAGCCAAGTTAATTACGAGCAGTACTTC